This is a list of T cell receptor beta chains from one sample in a study of blood T cell repertoires in COVID-19. The protocol was immunoSEQ multiplex PCR, while the TCRdb copy is restricted to in-frame clones and leaves out a portion. This repertoire shows hundreds of thousands of clones, 75% to 90% found once; its top ten account for roughly 8.9%. Input material: PBMCs or T cells enriched from blood (not recorded which). The receptors were sampled from a woman between 35 and 50 years old who had recovered from COVID-19. The CDR3 runs from the conserved cysteine through the conserved F or W. A D gene is named only where the DNA matches it firmly. Some rows mark clone size as missing; the rest say once, few, many or name a class of expanded clone.

D	size	V	J	CDR3	DNA
NA	few	TRBV9	TRBJ2-3	CASSVGSSTDTQYF	TGTGCCAGCAGCGTTGGCAGTAGCACAGATACGCAGTATTTT
TRBD1	NA	TRBV5-1	TRBJ1-1	CASSWDSSNTEAFF	TGCGCCAGCAGCTGGGACAGTTCCAACACTGAAGCTTTCTTT
NA	NA	TRBV12-3/TRBV12-4	TRBJ1-1	CASSPTGTEAFF	TGTGCCAGCAGTCCCACCGGGACTGAAGCTTTCTTT
TRBD2	NA	TRBV5-1	TRBJ2-2	CASSLGLAGGLSSGELFF	TGCGCCAGCAGCTTGGGACTAGCGGGGGGATTATCGTCCGGGGAGCTGTTTTTT
NA	NA	TRBV15	TRBJ2-5	CATSRDRARGETQYF	TGTGCCACCAGCAGAGATAGGGCCCGGGGGGAGACCCAGTACTTC
NA	few	TRBV5-6	TRBJ2-7	CASSFYGHLYEQYF	TGTGCCAGCAGCTTCTATGGACACCTATACGAGCAGTACTTC
TRBD2	NA	TRBV11-3	TRBJ2-3	CASSPSGGATDTQYF	TGTGCCAGCAGCCCTAGCGGGGGGGCGACAGATACGCAGTATTTT
NA	NA	TRBV6-2/TRBV6-3	TRBJ2-1	CASSYSSLAIGQFF	TGTGCCAGCAGTTACTCGAGTCTTGCAATCGGGCAGTTCTTC
TRBD1	NA	TRBV28	TRBJ1-5	CASSPGDRYQPQHF	TGTGCCAGCAGTCCCGGGGACAGATATCAGCCCCAGCATTTT
NA	once	TRBV11-2	TRBJ2-7	CASSLTAHGSYEQYF	TGTGCCAGCAGCTTAACCGCGCACGGTTCCTACGAGCAGTACTTC
NA	NA	TRBV4-3	TRBJ1-2	CASSQDPGGAWGYTF	TGCGCCAGCAGCCAAGACCCCGGCGGGGCCTGGGGCTACACCTTC
TRBD1	NA	TRBV5-6	TRBJ1-1	CASSQNRGRTEAFF	TGTGCCAGCAGCCAAAACAGGGGAAGAACTGAAGCTTTCTTT
NA	NA	TRBV28	TRBJ2-6	CASSSPGLSGANVLTF	TGTGCCAGCAGTTCACCGGGGTTATCTGGGGCCAACGTCCTGACTTTC
NA	NA	TRBV3-1/TRBV3-2	TRBJ1-1	CASSQNGGRKSGTEAFF	TGTGCCAGCAGCCAAAATGGGGGGAGAAAATCGGGAACTGAAGCTTTCTTT
TRBD1	once	TRBV24-1	TRBJ2-7	CATSDPGQGIDEQYF	TGTGCCACCAGTGACCCGGGACAGGGGATTGACGAGCAGTACTTC
TRBD1	once	TRBV14	TRBJ1-4	CASSQGSGTGGGKLFF	TGTGCCAGCAGCCAAGGTTCCGGGACAGGGGGCGGAAAACTGTTTTTT
NA	once	TRBV7-9	TRBJ2-1	CASSGMDSIPYNEQFF	TGTGCCAGCAGCGGAATGGACAGTATCCCTTACAATGAGCAGTTCTTC
TRBD2	NA	TRBV4-3	TRBJ2-7	CASSQDSGEQQYF	TGCGCCAGCAGCCAAGATAGCGGGGAACAGCAGTACTTC
TRBD2	NA	TRBV9	TRBJ2-7	CASSVGGLEHEQYF	TGTGCCAGCAGCGTAGGGGGACTAGAGCACGAGCAGTACTTC
TRBD2	NA	TRBV28	TRBJ2-7	CATRTSGSSYEQYF	TGTGCCACAAGGACTAGCGGGAGCTCCTACGAGCAGTACTTC
NA	NA	TRBV19	TRBJ1-1	CAFWGGVRGQPTREAFF	TGTGCCTTTTGGGGGGGGGTCAGGGGCCAACCAACACGTGAAGCTTTCTTT
TRBD1	NA	TRBV7-2	TRBJ2-1	CASSPLKSGGNEQFF	TGTGCCAGCAGCCCCCTTAAATCAGGGGGTAATGAGCAGTTCTTC
NA	NA	TRBV19	TRBJ1-5	CASSILGQNSNQPQHF	TGTGCCAGTAGTATTCTTGGGCAAAATAGCAATCAGCCCCAGCATTTT
TRBD1	NA	TRBV11-3	TRBJ2-1	CASSSWDREWNEQFF	TGTGCCAGCAGCTCCTGGGACAGGGAGTGGAATGAGCAGTTCTTC
TRBD2	NA	TRBV5-8	TRBJ2-1	CASSYLAGGYNEQFF	TGTGCCAGCAGCTACCTAGCGGGGGGGTACAATGAGCAGTTCTTC
TRBD2	NA	TRBV6-5	TRBJ2-7	CASSYSPQREWDEQYF	TGTGCCAGCAGTTACTCGCCTCAGCGGGAATGGGACGAGCAGTACTTC
TRBD2	NA	TRBV9	TRBJ2-1	CASSVVSGVTAYNEQFF	TGTGCCAGCAGCGTAGTTAGCGGGGTAACGGCATACAATGAGCAGTTCTTC
TRBD1	NA	TRBV30	TRBJ2-7	CASSDRDEQYF	TGTGCCTCCTCGGACAGGGACGAGCAGTACTTC
NA	once	TRBV7-9	TRBJ1-6	CASSLAAAENSPLHF	TGTGCCAGCAGCTTAGCGGCGGCAGAGAATTCACCCCTCCACTTT
TRBD1	NA	TRBV28	TRBJ2-4	CASSTPQGAGAQYF	TGTGCCAGCAGTACCCCGCAGGGGGCGGGTGCCCAGTACTTC
TRBD1	NA	TRBV27	TRBJ2-1	CASSPGQGLYNEQFF	TGTGCCAGCAGCCCGGGACAGGGCCTATACAATGAGCAGTTCTTC
TRBD1	NA	TRBV5-1	TRBJ1-3	CASAYRGVKNTIYF	TGCGCCAGCGCCTACAGGGGGGTAAAAAACACCATATATTTT
NA	NA	TRBV7-2	TRBJ2-7	CASSLTLSGPYEQYF	TGTGCCAGCAGCTTAACTCTCTCAGGGCCCTACGAGCAGTACTTC
NA	NA	TRBV10-2	TRBJ2-7	CASQGAWDEQYF	TGCGCCAGCCAAGGGGCGTGGGACGAGCAGTACTTC
NA	NA	TRBV20-1	TRBJ2-7	CSATGVYEQYF	TGCAGTGCCACGGGGGTCTACGAGCAGTACTTC
NA	once	TRBV9	TRBJ1-2	CASRVLRGGCYGYTF	TGTGCCAGCAGAGTACTGCGGGGGGGCTGCTATGGCTACACCTTC
NA	NA	TRBV7-3	TRBJ1-2	CASSLNPENYGYTF	TGTGCCAGCAGCTTAAATCCAGAAAACTATGGCTACACCTTC
NA	once	TRBV9	TRBJ2-7	CASSLNGGEQYF	TGTGCCAGCAGCCTCAATGGGGGGGAGCAGTACTTC